Detailed here is one T cell receptor beta chain. Antigen unknown. The data were obtained in a study of cytomegalovirus exposure and HLA in healthy donors. V lost 1 base and J lost 6, with 17 bases in between. Germline-derived CDR1 and CDR2 are SGHDT and YYEEEE. This CDR3 has 16 residues. Study results and limitations: A previous analysis found most TCR beta V segments productive roughly 87% or roughly 30% of the time.

Primers for the PCR totalled 60 Vbeta and 13 Jbeta. Some clones are missing from TCRdb's copy, which holds only in-frame ones; the method was immunoSEQ multiplex PCR. The sample lists some 130,000 clones; approximately 60% were seen once. The source is a human donor in good health. The sequencing sample was made of PBMCs. The J gene is TRBJ1-5, the V gene TRBV5-6; D is perhaps TRBD1 (6 bases). CDR3 sequence (DNA): TGTGCCAGCAGCTTGCTGAGGGGGGGAGGGGGTCAGCCCCAGCATTTT. This codes for CASSLLRGGGGQPQHF. Complete variable domain (other parts from reference TRBV5-6 and TRBJ1-5): DAGVTQSPTHLIKTRGQQVTLRCSPKSGHDTVSWYQQALGQGPQFIFQYYEEEERQRGNFPDRFSGHQFPNYSSELNVNALLLGDSALYLCASSLLRGGGGQPQHFGDGTRLSIL.